The 16 T cell receptor beta chains listed next were all sequenced from one sample in a study of blood T cell repertoires in COVID-19. The data were produced by immunoSEQ multiplex PCR, yet TCRdb's version contains in-frame clones alone and is incomplete. The data contain over 150,000 clones, about 83% of them seen just once; the ten biggest clones take up around 2.7%. What was sequenced was peripheral blood. The receptor set was obtained from a woman of 80 years or more with COVID-19, enrolled during active disease.

J is TRBJ2-7 and V is TRBV5-4; D may be TRBD1 (6 bases). Germline values: CDR1 SGHNT, CDR2 YYREEE (reference sequence). V was shortened by 4 bases and J by 6 bases, with 17 bases between the two germline ends. The CDR3 runs to 14 residues. The CDR3 reads CASSKQQGSPEQYF. CDR3 DNA: TGTGCCAGCAGCAAACAACAGGGATCTCCCGAGCAGTACTTC. Supplemented by reference TRBV5-4 and TRBJ2-7, the full variable domain reads ETGVTQSPTHLIKTRGQQVTLRCSSQSGHNTVSWYQQALGQGPQFIFQYYREEENGRGNFPPRFSGLQFPNYSSELNVNALELDDSALYLCASSKQQGSPEQYFGPGTRLTVT.

The CDR3 here is CATPTTGKRGYTF. The CDR3 DNA is TGTGCCACCCCCACTACAGGGAAGCGAGGCTACACCTTC. This sequence joins TRBV28 and TRBJ1-2, with a weak D call TRBD1 (6 bases). The CDR3 runs to 13 residues. The V end lost 10 bases, the J end lost 8 bases, and 20 bases lay between the germline ends. The germline V gene has CDR1 MDHEN and CDR2 SYDVKM.

This clone was seen only a few times. This chain links TRBV5-1 with TRBJ2-7; 9 bases line up with TRBD1. Germline CDR1 reads SGHRS; CDR2 reads YFSETQ. V lost 1 base, J lost 4 bases, and 6 bases stayed unmatched. There are 15 residues in the CDR3. The CDR3 loop is CASSLTTGTGYEQYF. In nucleotides, the CDR3 is TGCGCCAGCAGCTTGACTACCGGGACAGGGTACGAGCAGTACTTC.

For the CDR3, the DNA is TGTGCCAGCGCCTCAAGTCAGGGGAGCGTTCAGCCCCAGCATTTT. Residues: CASASSQGSVQPQHF. This rearrangement joins TRBV7-2 to TRBJ1-5; TRBD1 is a possible D gene (6 bases). This CDR3 has 15 residues. The germline gives CDR1 SGHTA, CDR2 FQGNSA. Trimming left V 8 bases short and J 6 bases short, with 20 bases between.

This clone showed up just a few times. CDR3 in amino acids: CASSLATVDQPQHF. The CDR3 DNA is TGTGCCAGCAGTCTGGCAACAGTCGATCAGCCCCAGCATTTT. The genes are TRBV2 and TRBJ1-5; unclear D gene. Germline loops: CDR1 SNHLY, CDR2 FYNNEI. Trimming stripped 5 bases from V and 5 bases from J, with 13 bases between. The CDR3 has 14 amino acids.

This chain connects TRBV30 to TRBJ1-5; the match to TRBD1 covers 9 bases. CDR1 is GTSNPN and CDR2 is SVGIG in the germline V gene (reference sequence). V was clipped by 5 bases and J by 3 bases; unmatched bases: 5. The CDR3 has 14 residues. Here the CDR3 reads CAWGQGLNNQPQHF. CDR3 nucleotide sequence: TGTGCCTGGGGACAGGGGCTTAACAATCAGCCCCAGCATTTT.

This rearrangement joins TRBV7-3 to TRBJ1-6; TRBD1 is a possible D gene (5 bases). The CDR3 contains 16 residues. Trimming took off 2 bases at V and 4 bases at J, with 12 bases between the two ends. Germline V CDR1 and CDR2: SGHTA, FQGTGA. CDR3 protein: CASSLLGQGYNSPLHF. Here the CDR3 DNA reads TGTGCCAGCAGCTTACTCGGGCAGGGTTATAATTCACCCCTCCACTTT. Looking up the rest from reference TRBV7-3 and TRBJ1-6 gives the full variable domain: GAGVSQTPSNKVTEKGKYVELRCDPISGHTALYWYRQSLGQGPEFLIYFQGTGAADDSGLPNDRFFAVRPEGSVSTLKIQRTERGDSAVYLCASSLLGQGYNSPLHFGNGTRLTVT.

This clone was seen only a few times. The chain recombines TRBV19 with TRBJ1-6, with TRBD1 matching over 10 bases. The CDR3 runs to 15 residues. Germline CDR1 is LNHDA and CDR2 is SQIVND (reference sequence). The junction had 8 bases not matched to a gene; V was cut back by 7 bases and J by 8 bases. CDR3: CASNPDRGGDSPLHF. DNA of the CDR3: TGTGCCAGTAATCCGGACAGGGGGGGGGATTCACCCCTCCACTTT.

J is TRBJ2-2 and V is TRBV30; possible D gene TRBD1, 6 bases. The CDR3 is 15 residues long. V was shortened by 4 bases and J by 3 bases, with 15 bases between the two germline ends. Germline CDR1 and CDR2: GTSNPN and SVGIG (reference sequence). The CDR3 loop is CAWTQGQGYTGELFF. The CDR3 DNA reads TGTGCCTGGACCCAGGGACAAGGATACACCGGGGAGCTGTTTTTT.

Of note for this clone: The conserved phenylalanine or tryptophan is not found at the CDR3 terminus, so this likely reflects a read error. The limits of the CDR3 on the DNA are not certain, so only TCRdb's listed CDR3 is given. The V and J genes are TRBV2 and TRBJ2-3; whether TRBD1, the table's D call, matches the DNA was not checked. CDR1 and CDR2 (germline): SNHLY, FYNNEI. The CDR3 extends over 11 residues, inclusive of both ends. CDR3 sequence reads: CASSETFGAGV.

This clone was detected only once. This rearrangement joins TRBV25-1 to TRBJ1-2, with 9 bases matching TRBD1. V lost 1 base, J lost 8 bases, and 5 bases stayed unmatched. The CDR3 length is 14 residues. Germline V lookup: CDR1 MGHDK, CDR2 SYGVNS. This CDR3 is CASSEWGQGGGYTF. As DNA, the CDR3 is TGTGCCAGCAGTGAATGGGGACAGGGTGGAGGCTACACCTTC.

The chain couples TRBV2 to TRBJ2-3; 7 bases are shared with TRBD2. This CDR3 comprises 18 residues. V lost 2 bases, J lost 1 base, and 12 bases stayed unmatched. Germline V gene data show CDR1 as SNHLY and CDR2 as FYNNEI. This CDR3 reads CASSENAGEAGGTDTQYF. CDR3 sequence (DNA): TGTGCCAGCAGTGAAAACGCGGGGGAGGCGGGGGGCACAGATACGCAGTATTTT.

The genes are TRBV7-2 and TRBJ1-5; 7 bases are shared with TRBD1. CDR3 length: 19 amino acids. V dropped 1 base and J dropped 0; count of bases not matched to a gene: 12. Looked up from germline, CDR1 is SGHTA and CDR2 is FQGNSA. This CDR3 reads CASSLVGGRQGYSNQPQHF. The CDR3, as DNA: TGTGCCAGCAGCTTAGTGGGAGGCCGACAGGGATATAGCAATCAGCCCCAGCATTTT.

V usage is TRBV5-8 and J usage is TRBJ2-7, with D perhaps matching TRBD1 (5 bases). This CDR3 is built from 14 residues. With 6 bases removed from V and 4 bases from J, the gap between germline ends came to 17 bases. Germline CDR1 reads SGHTS; CDR2 reads YDEGEE. The CDR3 DNA reads TGTGCCAGCACCGGACAACGCCTAAAATACGAGCAGTACTTC. It translates to CASTGQRLKYEQYF.

J is TRBJ2-7 and V is TRBV6-2 or TRBV6-3, with D perhaps TRBD1 (6 bases). Germline CDR1 is MNHEY and CDR2 is SVGEGT. The CDR3 totals 15 residues. The V end lost 5 bases, the J end lost 3 bases, and 17 bases lay between the germline ends. In DNA form, the CDR3 reads TGTGCCAGCAGTGTGCTCTCTACAGGGATCTACGAGCAGTACTTC. Protein product: CASSVLSTGIYEQYF.

The CDR3 is CASSNPGLAGGNEQFF. The CDR3 DNA reads as TGTGCCAGCAGTAATCCGGGACTAGCGGGGGGGAATGAGCAGTTCTTC. This chain connects TRBV2 to TRBJ2-1; 16 nucleotides agree with TRBD2. Germline CDR1 reads SNHLY; CDR2 reads FYNNEI. The CDR3 is made up of 16 amino acids. V lost 5 bases to trimming and J lost 7 bases; unmatched junction nucleotides: 5.